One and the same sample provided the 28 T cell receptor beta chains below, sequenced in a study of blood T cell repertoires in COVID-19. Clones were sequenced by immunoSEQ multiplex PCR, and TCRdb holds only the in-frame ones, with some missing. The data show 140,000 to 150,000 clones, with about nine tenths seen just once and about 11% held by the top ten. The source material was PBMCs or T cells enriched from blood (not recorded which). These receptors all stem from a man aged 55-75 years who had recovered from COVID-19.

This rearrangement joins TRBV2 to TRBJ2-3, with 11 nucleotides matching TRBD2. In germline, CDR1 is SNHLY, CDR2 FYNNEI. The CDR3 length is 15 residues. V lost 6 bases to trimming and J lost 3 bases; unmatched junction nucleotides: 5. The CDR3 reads CASRPLAGVTDTQYF. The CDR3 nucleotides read TGTGCCAGCAGACCACTAGCGGGGGTGACAGATACGCAGTATTTT.

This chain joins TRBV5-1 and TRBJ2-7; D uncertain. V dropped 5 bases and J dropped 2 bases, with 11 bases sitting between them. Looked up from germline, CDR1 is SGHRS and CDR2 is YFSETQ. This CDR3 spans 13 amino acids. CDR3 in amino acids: CASRVQGAYEQYF. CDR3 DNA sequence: TGCGCCAGCAGGGTCCAAGGAGCCTACGAGCAGTACTTC.

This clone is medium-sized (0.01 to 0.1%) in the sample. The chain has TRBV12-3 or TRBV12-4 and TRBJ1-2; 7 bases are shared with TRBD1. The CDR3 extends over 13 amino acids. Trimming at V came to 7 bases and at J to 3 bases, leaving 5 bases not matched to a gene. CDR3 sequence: CASTVTGHYGYTF. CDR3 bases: TGTGCCAGCACCGTGACAGGGCACTATGGCTACACCTTC.

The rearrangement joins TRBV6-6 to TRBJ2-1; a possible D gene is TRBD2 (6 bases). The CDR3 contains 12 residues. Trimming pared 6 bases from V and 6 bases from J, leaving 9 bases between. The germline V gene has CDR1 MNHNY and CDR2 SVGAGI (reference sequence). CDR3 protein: CASRLTSNEQFF. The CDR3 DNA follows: TGTGCCAGCAGGCTGACTAGCAATGAGCAGTTCTTC.

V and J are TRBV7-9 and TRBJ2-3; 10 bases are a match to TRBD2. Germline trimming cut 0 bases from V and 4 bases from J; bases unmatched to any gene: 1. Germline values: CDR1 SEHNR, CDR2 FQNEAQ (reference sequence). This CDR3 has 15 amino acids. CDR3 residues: CASSLAGTSADTQYF. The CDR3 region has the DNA TGTGCCAGCAGCTTAGCCGGGACTAGCGCAGATACGCAGTATTTT.

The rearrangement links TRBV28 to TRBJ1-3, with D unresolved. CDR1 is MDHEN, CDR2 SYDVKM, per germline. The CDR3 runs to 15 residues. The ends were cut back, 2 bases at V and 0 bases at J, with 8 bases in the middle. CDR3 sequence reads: CASSLQVLSGNTIYF. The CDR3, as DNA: TGTGCCAGCAGTTTACAGGTCCTCTCTGGAAACACCATATATTTT.

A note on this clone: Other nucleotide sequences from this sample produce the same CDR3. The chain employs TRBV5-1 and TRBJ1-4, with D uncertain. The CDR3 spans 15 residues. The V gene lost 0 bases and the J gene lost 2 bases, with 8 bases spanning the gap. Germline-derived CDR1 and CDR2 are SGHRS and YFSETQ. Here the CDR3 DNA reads TGCGCCAGCAGCTTGGCCTCCTCCACTAATGAAAAACTGTTTTTT. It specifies CASSLASSTNEKLFF.

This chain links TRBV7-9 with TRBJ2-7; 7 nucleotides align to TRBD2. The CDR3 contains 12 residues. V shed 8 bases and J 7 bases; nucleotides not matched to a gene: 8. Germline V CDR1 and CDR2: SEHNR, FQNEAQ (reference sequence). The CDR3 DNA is TGTGCCAGCTGGGAGGGATCGCAAGAGCAGTACTTC. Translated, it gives CASWEGSQEQYF. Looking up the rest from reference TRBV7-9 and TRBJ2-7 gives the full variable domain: DTGVSQNPRHKITKRGQNVTFRCDPISEHNRLYWYRQTLGQGPEFLTYFQNEAQLEKSRLLSDRFSAERPKGSFSTLEIQRTEQGDSAMYLCASWEGSQEQYFGPGTRLTVT.

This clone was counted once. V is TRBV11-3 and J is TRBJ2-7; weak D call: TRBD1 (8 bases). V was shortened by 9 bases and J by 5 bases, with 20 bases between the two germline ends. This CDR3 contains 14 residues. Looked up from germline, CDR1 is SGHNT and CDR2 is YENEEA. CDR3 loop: CARDRGGSIHEQYF. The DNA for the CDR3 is TGTGCCAGAGACAGGGGCGGGAGTATCCACGAGCAGTACTTC.

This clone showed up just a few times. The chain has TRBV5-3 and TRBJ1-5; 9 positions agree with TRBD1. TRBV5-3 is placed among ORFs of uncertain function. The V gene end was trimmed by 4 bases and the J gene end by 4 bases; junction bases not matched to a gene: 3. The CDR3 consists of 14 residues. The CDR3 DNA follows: TGTGCCAGAAGCCGGGACAGGGTAAATCAGCCCCAGCATTTT. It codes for CARSRDRVNQPQHF.

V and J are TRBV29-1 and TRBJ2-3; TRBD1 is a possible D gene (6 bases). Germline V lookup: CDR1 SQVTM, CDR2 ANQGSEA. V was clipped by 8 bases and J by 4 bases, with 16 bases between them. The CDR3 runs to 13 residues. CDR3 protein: CSLSSTGADTQYF. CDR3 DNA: TGCAGCCTATCGTCGACAGGTGCAGATACGCAGTATTTT.

As DNA, the CDR3 is TGTGCCAGCAGAGGATGGATAGAGCGGGAGGTTGAGACCCAGTACTTC. It is translated as CASRGWIEREVETQYF. The chain carries TRBV7-9 and TRBJ2-5, with 9 bases aligning to TRBD2. The CDR3 spans 16 residues. CDR1 and CDR2 from the germline V gene are SEHNR and FQNEAQ (reference sequence). V shed 6 bases and J 5 bases; nucleotides not matched to a gene: 13.

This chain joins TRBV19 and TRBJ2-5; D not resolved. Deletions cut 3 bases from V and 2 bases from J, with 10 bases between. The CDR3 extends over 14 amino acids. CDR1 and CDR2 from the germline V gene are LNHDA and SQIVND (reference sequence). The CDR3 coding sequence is TGTGCCAGTAGTATCGCCGCGATACAAGAGACCCAGTACTTC. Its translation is CASSIAAIQETQYF.

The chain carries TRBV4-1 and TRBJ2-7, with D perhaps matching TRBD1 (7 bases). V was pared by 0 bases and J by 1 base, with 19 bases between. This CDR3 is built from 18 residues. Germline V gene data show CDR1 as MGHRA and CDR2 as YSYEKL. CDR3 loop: CASSQDPRSAGGSYEQYF. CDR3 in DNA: TGCGCCAGCAGCCAAGATCCGAGGAGTGCAGGGGGGTCCTACGAGCAGTACTTC.

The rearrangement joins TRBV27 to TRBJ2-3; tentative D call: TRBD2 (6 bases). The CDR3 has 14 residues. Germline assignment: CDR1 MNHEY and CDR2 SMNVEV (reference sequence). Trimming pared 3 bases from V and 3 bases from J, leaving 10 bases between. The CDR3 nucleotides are TGTGCCAGCAGTTTCCTAGCGACGACAGATACGCAGTATTTT. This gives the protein CASSFLATTDTQYF.

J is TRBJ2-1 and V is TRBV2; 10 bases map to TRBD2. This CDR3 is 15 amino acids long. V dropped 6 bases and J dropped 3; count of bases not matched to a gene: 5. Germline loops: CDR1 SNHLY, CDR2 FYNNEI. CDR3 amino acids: CASRPGLANYNEQFF. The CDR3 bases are TGTGCCAGCAGACCGGGACTAGCGAACTACAATGAGCAGTTCTTC. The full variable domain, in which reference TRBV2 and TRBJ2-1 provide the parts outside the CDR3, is EPEVTQTPSHQVTQMGQEVILRCVPISNHLYFYWYRQILGQKVEFLVSFYNNEISEKSEIFDDQFSVERPDGSNFTLKIRSTKLEDSAMYFCASRPGLANYNEQFFGPGTRLTVL.

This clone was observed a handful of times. The CDR3 DNA reads TGTGCCAGCAGCTTTGACTTGTTATTAGTCGGCAATGAGCAGTTCTTC. It is translated as CASSFDLLLVGNEQFF. The genes are TRBV5-4 and TRBJ2-1; unclear D gene. CDR1 is SGHNT, CDR2 YYREEE, per germline (reference sequence). V dropped 2 bases and J dropped 6 bases, with 18 bases sitting between them. CDR3 length: 16 residues.

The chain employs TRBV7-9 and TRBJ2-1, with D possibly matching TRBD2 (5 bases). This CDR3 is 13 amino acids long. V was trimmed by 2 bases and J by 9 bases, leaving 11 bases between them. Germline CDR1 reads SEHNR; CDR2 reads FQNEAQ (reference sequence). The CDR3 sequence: CASSLRTGGEQFF. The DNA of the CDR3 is TGTGCCAGCAGCTTACGGACTGGAGGTGAGCAGTTCTTC. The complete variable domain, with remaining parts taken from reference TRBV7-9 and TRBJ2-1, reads DTGVSQNPRHKITKRGQNVTFRCDPISEHNRLYWYRQTLGQGPEFLTYFQNEAQLEKSRLLSDRFSAERPKGSFSTLEIQRTEQGDSAMYLCASSLRTGGEQFFGPGTRLTVL.

The CDR3 sequence is CASSDATGTGGSPLHF. The CDR3 nucleotides are TGTGCCAGCAGTGACGCCACAGGGACAGGAGGGTCACCCCTCCACTTT. The rearrangement joins TRBV2 to TRBJ1-6; the match to TRBD1 covers 8 bases. The V and J ends lost 3 bases and 10 bases, in that order; junction bases with no gene match: 11. Germline CDR1 and CDR2: SNHLY and FYNNEI. The CDR3 runs 16 residues.

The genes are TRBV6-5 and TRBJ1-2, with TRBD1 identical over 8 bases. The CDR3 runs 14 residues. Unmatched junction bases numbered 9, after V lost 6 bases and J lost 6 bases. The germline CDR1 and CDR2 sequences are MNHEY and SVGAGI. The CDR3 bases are TGTGCCAGCAGCCGAACGACAGGGGCCCATGGCTACACCTTC. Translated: CASSRTTGAHGYTF.

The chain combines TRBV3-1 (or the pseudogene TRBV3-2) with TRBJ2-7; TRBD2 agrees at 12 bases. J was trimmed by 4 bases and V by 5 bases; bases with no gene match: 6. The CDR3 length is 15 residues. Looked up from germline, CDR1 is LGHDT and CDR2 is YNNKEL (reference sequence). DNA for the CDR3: TGTGCCAGCAGCACCCTAGCGGGAGGGCCGTACGAGCAGTACTTC. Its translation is CASSTLAGGPYEQYF.

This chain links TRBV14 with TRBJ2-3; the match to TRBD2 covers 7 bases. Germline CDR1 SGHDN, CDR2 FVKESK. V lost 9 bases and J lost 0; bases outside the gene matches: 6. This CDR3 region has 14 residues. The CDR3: CASTKRDSTDTQYF. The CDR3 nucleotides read TGTGCCAGTACAAAGCGGGATAGCACAGATACGCAGTATTTT.

This chain's CDR3 is CASSGADLGYTF. In DNA, the CDR3 is TGCGCCAGCAGTGGGGCCGACCTTGGCTACACCTTC. The chain is built from TRBV10-2 and TRBJ1-2; no definite D call. The germline gives CDR1 WSHSY, CDR2 SAAADI. V lost 4 bases, J lost 7 bases, and 10 bases lay in between. The CDR3 totals 12 residues.

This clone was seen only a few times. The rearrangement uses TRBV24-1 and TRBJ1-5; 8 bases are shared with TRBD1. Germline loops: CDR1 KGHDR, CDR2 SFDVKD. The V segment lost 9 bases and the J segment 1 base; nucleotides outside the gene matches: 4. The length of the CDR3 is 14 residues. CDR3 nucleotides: TGTGCCACCCAAGCAGGGGGCAGCAATCAGCCCCAGCATTTT. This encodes CATQAGGSNQPQHF.

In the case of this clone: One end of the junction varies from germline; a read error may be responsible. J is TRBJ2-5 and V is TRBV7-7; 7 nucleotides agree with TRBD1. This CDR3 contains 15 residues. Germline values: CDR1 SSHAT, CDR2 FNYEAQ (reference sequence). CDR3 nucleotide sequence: TGTGCTAGCACCTTAGGAAGGGGGCGCGAGGAGACCCAGTACTTC. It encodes CASTLGRGREETQYF.

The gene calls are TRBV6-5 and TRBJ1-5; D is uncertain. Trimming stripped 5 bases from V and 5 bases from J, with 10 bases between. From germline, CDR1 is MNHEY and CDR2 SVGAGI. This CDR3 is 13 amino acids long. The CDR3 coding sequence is TGTGCCAGCAGTCCCGGGATAGATCAGCCCCAGCATTTT. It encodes CASSPGIDQPQHF.

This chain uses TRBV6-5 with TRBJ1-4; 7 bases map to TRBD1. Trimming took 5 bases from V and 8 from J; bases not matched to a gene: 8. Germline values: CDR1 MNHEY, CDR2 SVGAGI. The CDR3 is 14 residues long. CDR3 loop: CASSPTGTGEKLFF. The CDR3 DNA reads TGTGCCAGCAGTCCGACAGGGACCGGGGAAAAACTGTTTTTT.

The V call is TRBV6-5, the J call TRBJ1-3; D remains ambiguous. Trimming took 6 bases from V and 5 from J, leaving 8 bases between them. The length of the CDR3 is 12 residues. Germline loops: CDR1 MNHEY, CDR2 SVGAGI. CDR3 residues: CASRQVRNTIYF. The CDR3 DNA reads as TGTGCCAGCAGGCAGGTTAGAAACACCATATATTTT.